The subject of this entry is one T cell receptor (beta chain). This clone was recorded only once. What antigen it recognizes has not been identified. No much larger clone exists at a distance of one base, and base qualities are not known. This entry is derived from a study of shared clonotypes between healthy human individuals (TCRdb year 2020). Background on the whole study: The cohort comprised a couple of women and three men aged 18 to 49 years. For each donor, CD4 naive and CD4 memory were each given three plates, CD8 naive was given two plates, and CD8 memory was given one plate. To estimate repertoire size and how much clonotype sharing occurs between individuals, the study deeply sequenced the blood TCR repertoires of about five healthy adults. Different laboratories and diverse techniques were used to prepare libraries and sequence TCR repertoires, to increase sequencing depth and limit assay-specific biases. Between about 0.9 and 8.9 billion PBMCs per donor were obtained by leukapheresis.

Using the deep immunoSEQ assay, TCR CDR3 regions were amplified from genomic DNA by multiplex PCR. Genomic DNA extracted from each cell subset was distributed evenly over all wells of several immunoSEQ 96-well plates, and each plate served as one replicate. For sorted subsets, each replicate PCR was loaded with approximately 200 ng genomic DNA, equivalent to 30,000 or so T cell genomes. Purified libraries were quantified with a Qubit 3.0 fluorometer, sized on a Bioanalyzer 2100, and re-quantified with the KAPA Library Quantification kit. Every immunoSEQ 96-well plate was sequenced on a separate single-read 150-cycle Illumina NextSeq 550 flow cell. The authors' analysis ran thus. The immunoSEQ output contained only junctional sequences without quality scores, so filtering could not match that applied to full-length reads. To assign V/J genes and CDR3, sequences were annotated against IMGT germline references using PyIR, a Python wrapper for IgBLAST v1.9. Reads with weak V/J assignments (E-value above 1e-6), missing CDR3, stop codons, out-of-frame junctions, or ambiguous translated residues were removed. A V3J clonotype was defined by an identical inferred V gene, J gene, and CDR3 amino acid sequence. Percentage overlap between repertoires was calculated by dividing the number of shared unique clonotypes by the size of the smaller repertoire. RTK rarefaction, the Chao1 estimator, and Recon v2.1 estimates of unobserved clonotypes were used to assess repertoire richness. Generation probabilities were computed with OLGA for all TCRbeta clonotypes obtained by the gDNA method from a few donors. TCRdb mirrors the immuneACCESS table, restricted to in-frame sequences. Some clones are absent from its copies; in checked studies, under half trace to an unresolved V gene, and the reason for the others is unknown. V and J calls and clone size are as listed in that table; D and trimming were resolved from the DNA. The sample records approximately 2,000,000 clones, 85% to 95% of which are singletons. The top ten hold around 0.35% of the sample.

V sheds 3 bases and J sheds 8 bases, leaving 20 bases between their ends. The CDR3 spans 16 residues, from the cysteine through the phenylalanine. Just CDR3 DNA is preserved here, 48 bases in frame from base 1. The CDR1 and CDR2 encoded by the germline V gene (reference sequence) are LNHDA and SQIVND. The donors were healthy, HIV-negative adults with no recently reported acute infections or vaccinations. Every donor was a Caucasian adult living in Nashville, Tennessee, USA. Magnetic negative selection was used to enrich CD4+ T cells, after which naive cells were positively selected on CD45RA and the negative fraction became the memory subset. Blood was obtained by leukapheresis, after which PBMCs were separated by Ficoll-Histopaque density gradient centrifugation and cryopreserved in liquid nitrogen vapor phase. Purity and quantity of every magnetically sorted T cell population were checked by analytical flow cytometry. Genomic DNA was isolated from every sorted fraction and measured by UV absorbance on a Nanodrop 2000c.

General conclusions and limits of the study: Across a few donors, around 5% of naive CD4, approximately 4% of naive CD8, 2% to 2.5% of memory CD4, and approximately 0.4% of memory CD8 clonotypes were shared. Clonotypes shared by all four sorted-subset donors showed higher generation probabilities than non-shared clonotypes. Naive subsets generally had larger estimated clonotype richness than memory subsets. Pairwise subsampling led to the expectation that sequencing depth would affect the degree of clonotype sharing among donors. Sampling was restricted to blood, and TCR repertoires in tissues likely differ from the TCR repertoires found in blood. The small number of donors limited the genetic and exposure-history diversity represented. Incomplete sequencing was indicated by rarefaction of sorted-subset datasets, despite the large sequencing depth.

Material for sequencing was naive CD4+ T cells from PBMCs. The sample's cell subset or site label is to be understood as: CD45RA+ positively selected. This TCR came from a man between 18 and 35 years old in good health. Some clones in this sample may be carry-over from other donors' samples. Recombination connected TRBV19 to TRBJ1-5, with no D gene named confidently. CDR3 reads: CASSMFRSPSEKPQHF. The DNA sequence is TGTGCCAGTAGTATGTTTCGAAGTCCCTCGGAAAAGCCCCAGCATTTT. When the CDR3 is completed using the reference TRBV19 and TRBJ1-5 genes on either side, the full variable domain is DGGITQSPKYLFRKEGQNVTLSCEQNLNHDAMYWYRQDPGQGLRLIYYSQIVNDFQKGDIAEGYSVSREKKESFPLTVTSAQKNPTAFYLCASSMFRSPSEKPQHFGDGTRLSIL.